Below, one T cell receptor beta chain is given with its context. Its antigen remains unknown. The source of the sample is a study of shared clonotypes between healthy human individuals. The study's findings and limits: Despite large depth, sorted-subset datasets appeared incompletely sequenced. A generally larger estimated richness was seen in naive subsets than in memory subsets. Generation probability values for non-shared clonotypes were lower than those for clonotypes shared by all four donors.

Across several immunoSEQ plates, the genomic DNA of each subset was split evenly. TCRdb keeps only in-frame clones here, not all; method: immunoSEQ multiplex PCR. This sample has 2 million to 2.5 million clones, with 80% to 95% found just once. CDR3 length: 14 residues. Germline assignment: CDR1 LNHDA and CDR2 SQIVND (reference sequence). Trimming took off 4 bases at V and 0 bases at J, with 7 bases between the two ends. The rearrangement uses TRBV19 and TRBJ2-1; possibly TRBD2 for D (5 bases). This TCR was recovered from a man aged 18 to 35 in good health. Some clones in this sample may be carry-over from other donors' samples. Sequencing used naive CD4+ T cells from PBMCs. Subset meaning: CD45RA+ positively selected. This chain's CDR3 is CASSRENSYNEQFF. The CDR3 DNA follows: TGTGCCAGTAGTAGGGAGAACTCCTACAATGAGCAGTTCTTC.